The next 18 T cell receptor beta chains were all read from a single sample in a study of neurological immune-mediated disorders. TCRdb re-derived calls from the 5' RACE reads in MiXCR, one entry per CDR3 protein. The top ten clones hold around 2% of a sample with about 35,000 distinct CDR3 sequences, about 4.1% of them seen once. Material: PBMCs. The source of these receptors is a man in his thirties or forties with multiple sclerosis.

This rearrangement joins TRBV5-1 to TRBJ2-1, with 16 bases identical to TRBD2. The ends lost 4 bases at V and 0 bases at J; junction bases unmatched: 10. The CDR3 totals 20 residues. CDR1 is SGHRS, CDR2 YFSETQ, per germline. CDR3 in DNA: TGCGCCAGCAGCCGAAGCGGGACTAGCGGGGGGGCTAGCTCCTACAATGAGCAGTTCTTC. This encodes CASSRSGTSGGASSYNEQFF.

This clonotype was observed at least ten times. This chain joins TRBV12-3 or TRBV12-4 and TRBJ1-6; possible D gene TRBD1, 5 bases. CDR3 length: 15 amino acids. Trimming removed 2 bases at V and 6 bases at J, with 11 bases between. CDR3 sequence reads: CASSLWQGANSPLHF. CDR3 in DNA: TGTGCCAGCAGTTTATGGCAGGGTGCTAATTCACCCCTCCACTTT.

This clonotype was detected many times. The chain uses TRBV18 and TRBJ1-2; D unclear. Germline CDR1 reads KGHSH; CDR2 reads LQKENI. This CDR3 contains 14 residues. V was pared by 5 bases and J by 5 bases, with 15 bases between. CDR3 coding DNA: TGTGCCAGCTCAACGGACGGTTCCCCTTATGGCTACACCTTC. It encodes CASSTDGSPYGYTF.

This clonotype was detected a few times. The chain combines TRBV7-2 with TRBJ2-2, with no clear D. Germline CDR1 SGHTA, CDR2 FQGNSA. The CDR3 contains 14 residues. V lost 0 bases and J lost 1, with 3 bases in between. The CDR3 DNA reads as TGTGCCAGCAGCTTAGCTCGGAACACCGGGGAGCTGTTTTTT. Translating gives CASSLARNTGELFF.

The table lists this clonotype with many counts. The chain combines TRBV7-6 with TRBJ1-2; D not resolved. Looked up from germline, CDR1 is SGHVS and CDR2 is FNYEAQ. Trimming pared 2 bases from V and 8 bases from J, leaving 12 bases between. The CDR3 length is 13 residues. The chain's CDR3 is CASSLIKEEGYTF. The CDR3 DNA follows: TGTGCCAGCAGCTTAATCAAGGAGGAGGGCTACACCTTC.

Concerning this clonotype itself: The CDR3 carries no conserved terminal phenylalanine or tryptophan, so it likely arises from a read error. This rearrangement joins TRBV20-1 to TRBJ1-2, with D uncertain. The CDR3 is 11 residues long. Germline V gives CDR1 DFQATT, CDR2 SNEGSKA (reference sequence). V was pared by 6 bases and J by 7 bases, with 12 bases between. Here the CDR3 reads CSAETSTGYTN. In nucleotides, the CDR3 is TGCAGTGCGGAAACCAGCACTGGCTACACCAAC.

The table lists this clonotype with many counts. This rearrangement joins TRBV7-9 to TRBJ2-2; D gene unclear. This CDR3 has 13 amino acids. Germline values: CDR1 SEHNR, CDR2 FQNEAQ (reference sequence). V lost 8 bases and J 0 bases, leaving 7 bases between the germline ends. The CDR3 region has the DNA TGTGCCAGCCGCCCCACGAACACCGGGGAGCTGTTTTTT. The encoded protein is CASRPTNTGELFF. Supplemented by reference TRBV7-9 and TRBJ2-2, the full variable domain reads DTGVSQNPRHKITKRGQNVTFRCDPISEHNRLYWYRQTLGQGPEFLTYFQNEAQLEKSRLLSDRFSAERPKGSFSTLEIQRTEQGDSAMYLCASRPTNTGELFFGEGSRLTVL.

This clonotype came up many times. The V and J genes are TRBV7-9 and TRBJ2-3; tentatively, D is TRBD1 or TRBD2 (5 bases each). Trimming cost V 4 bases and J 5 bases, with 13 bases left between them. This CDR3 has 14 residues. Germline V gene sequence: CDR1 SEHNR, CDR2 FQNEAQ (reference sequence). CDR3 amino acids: CASSSDFGGDTQYF. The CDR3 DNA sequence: TGTGCCAGCAGCTCGGACTTTGGGGGAGATACGCAGTATTTT.

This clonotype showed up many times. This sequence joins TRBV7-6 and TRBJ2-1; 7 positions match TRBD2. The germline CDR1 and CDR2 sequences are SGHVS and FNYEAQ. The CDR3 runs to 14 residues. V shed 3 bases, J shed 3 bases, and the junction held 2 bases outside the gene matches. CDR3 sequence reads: CASSFRDYYNEQFF. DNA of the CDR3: TGTGCCAGCAGCTTCCGGGACTACTACAATGAGCAGTTCTTC. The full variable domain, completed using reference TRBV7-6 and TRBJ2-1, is GAGVSQSPRYKVTKRGQDVALRCDPISGHVSLYWYRQALGQGPEFLTYFNYEAQQDKSGLPNDRFSAERPEGSISTLTIQRTEQRDSAMYRCASSFRDYYNEQFFGPGTRLTVL.

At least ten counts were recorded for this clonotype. CDR3 bases: TGCAGTGCTAGAGTCCACAGGGGGAACACTGAAGCTTTCTTT. It encodes CSARVHRGNTEAFF. This chain joins TRBV20-1 and TRBJ1-1; 7 bases line up with TRBD1. The J segment lost 1 base and the V segment lost 1 base, leaving 3 bases of the junction unmatched. The CDR3 totals 14 residues. Per the germline V gene, CDR1 is DFQATT and CDR2 is SNEGSKA (reference sequence).

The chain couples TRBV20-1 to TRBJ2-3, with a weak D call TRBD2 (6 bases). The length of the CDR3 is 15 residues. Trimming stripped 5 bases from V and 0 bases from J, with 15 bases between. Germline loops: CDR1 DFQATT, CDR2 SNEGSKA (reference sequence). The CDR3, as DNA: TGCAGTGCTTGGAGACTAGTCGGAAGCACAGATACGCAGTATTTT. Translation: CSAWRLVGSTDTQYF.

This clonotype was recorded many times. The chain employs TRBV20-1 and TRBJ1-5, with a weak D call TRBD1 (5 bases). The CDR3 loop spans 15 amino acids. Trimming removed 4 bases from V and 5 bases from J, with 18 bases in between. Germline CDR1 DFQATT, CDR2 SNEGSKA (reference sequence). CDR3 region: CSATPVGARDQPQHF. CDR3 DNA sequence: TGCAGTGCTACCCCCGTAGGGGCGCGGGATCAGCCCCAGCATTTT.

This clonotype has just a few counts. CDR3 DNA: TGTGCCAGCAGTTCTGAAGTAGCAGGGTCTGAAGCTTTCTTT. Encoded protein: CASSSEVAGSEAFF. V and J are TRBV6-5 and TRBJ1-1, with D perhaps TRBD1 (5 bases). Germline assignment: CDR1 MNHEY and CDR2 SVGAGI. The CDR3 has 14 residues. The V and J ends lost 4 bases and 6 bases respectively, with 15 bases between them.

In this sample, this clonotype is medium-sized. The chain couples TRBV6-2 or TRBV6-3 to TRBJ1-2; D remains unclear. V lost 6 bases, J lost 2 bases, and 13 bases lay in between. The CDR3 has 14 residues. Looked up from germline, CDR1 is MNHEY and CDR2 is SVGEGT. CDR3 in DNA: TGTGCCAGCAGCCCCGCTATAAGGAACTATGGCTACACCTTC. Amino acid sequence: CASSPAIRNYGYTF.

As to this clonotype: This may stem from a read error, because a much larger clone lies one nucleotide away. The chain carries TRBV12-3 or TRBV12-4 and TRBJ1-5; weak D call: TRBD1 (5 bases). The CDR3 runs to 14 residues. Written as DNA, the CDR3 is TGTGCCAGCAAGGAACCGGGGCAAGGTCAGCCCCAGAATTTT. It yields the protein CASKEPGQGQPQNF.

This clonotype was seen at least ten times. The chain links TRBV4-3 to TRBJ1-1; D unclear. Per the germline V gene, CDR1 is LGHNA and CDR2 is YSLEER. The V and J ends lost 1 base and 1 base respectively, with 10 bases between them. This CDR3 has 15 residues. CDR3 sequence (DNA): TGCGCCAGCAGCCAAGGCGGGATGAGGAACACTGAAGCTTTCTTT. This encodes CASSQGGMRNTEAFF.

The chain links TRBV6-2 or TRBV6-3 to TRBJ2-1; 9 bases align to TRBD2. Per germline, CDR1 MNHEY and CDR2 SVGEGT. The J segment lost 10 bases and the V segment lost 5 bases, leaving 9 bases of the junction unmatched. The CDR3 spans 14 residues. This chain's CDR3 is CASSSGRGGPEQFF. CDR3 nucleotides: TGTGCCAGCAGTAGTGGGCGGGGGGGCCCCGAGCAGTTCTTC.

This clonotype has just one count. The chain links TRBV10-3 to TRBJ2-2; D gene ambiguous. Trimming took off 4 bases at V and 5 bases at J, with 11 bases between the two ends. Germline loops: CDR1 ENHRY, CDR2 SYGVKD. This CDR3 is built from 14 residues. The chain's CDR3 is CAISGDKTTGELFF. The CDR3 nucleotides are TGTGCCATCAGTGGAGACAAGACGACCGGGGAGCTGTTTTTT.